These 30 T cell receptor beta chains came from one sample sequenced in a study of cytomegalovirus exposure and HLA in healthy donors. The PCR made use of 60 Vbeta and 13 Jbeta primers. Sequenced by immunoSEQ multiplex PCR; TCRdb stores in-frame clones only, minus some. The sample yields 150,000 to 200,000 clones, about 69% seen once. The material sequenced was PBMCs. The receptors were sampled from a human donor in good health.

The rearrangement uses TRBV11-1 and TRBJ2-1; 10 nucleotides agree with TRBD2. The V and J ends lost 3 bases and 7 bases, in that order; junction bases with no gene match: 9. Germline loops: CDR1 SGHAT, CDR2 FQDESV (reference sequence). This CDR3 has 16 residues. In DNA, the CDR3 is TGTGCCAGCAGCTTTCAGCTAGCGGGGGAGAGGAATGAGCAGTTCTTC. It codes for CASSFQLAGERNEQFF.

V and J are TRBV19 and TRBJ2-1; the D gene is possibly TRBD2 (6 bases). The CDR3 loop spans 15 amino acids. The germline V gene encodes CDR1 LNHDA and CDR2 SQIVND (reference sequence). The V end was cut by 6 bases, the J end by 5 bases, with 17 bases between. The CDR3 DNA follows: TGTGCCAGTAGCCTTCGGGGGTGGGGACACAATGAGCAGTTCTTC. It yields the protein CASSLRGWGHNEQFF. The full variable domain, with the rest looked up from reference TRBV19 and TRBJ2-1, is DGGITQSPKYLFRKEGQNVTLSCEQNLNHDAMYWYRQDPGQGLRLIYYSQIVNDFQKGDIAEGYSVSREKKESFPLTVTSAQKNPTAFYLCASSLRGWGHNEQFFGPGTRLTVL.

This chain uses TRBV14 with TRBJ2-2, with TRBD1 matching over 7 bases. This CDR3 is built from 15 residues. The V gene end was trimmed by 2 bases and the J gene end by 1 base; junction bases not matched to a gene: 1. Germline CDR1 reads SGHDN; CDR2 reads FVKESK. CDR3 region: CASSQNRGNTGELFF. The CDR3 DNA reads TGTGCCAGCAGCCAAAACAGGGGGAACACCGGGGAGCTGTTTTTT.

Concerning this clone: At one of its ends the junction is not consistent with the germline gene, which may arise from a read error. The chain combines TRBV2 with TRBJ1-1; perhaps TRBD1 as D (6 bases). The V gene's germline CDR1 is SNHLY and CDR2 FYNNEI. The length of the CDR3 is 11 residues. This chain's CDR3 is CASSEAGAVRF. DNA of the CDR3: TGTGCCAGCAGTGAAGCGGGGGCTGTCCGGTTT.

The chain couples TRBV7-2 to TRBJ1-6; D call uncertain. CDR3 length equals 15 residues. Germline-derived CDR1 and CDR2 are SGHTA and FQGNSA. V was clipped by 5 bases and J by 6 bases, with 14 bases between them. CDR3 coding DNA: TGTGCCAGCAGCCTGGGCCCGCCACCTAATTCACCCCTCCACTTT. Its protein product is CASSLGPPPNSPLHF. Full variable domain (remainder filled in from reference TRBV7-2 and TRBJ1-6): GAGVSQSPSNKVTEKGKDVELRCDPISGHTALYWYRQSLGQGLEFLIYFQGNSAPDKSGLPSDRFSAERTGGSVSTLTIQRTQQEDSAVYLCASSLGPPPNSPLHFGNGTRLTVT.

In this sample, this clone turned up a few times. The chain combines TRBV2 with TRBJ2-1; 8 bases line up with TRBD2. V shed 3 bases, J shed 0 bases, and the junction held 16 bases outside the gene matches. The CDR3 length is 20 residues. Germline loops: CDR1 SNHLY, CDR2 FYNNEI. For the CDR3, the DNA is TGTGCCAGCAGTGAGCAGGTAGCGGGGTCCGAACGGGTCTCCTACAATGAGCAGTTCTTC. Encoded protein: CASSEQVAGSERVSYNEQFF.

The V call is TRBV6-5, the J call TRBJ2-7; possibly TRBD1 for D (7 bases). V gave up 5 bases and J gave up 7 bases, with 15 bases separating them. Germline V gives CDR1 MNHEY, CDR2 SVGAGI. The CDR3 length is 13 residues. CDR3 DNA: TGTGCCAGCAGTATTTTCCAGGGGGGAGAGCAGTACTTC. Encoded protein: CASSIFQGGEQYF.

The count of this clone is one. The V and J genes are TRBV11-2 and TRBJ2-7; 7 nucleotides align to TRBD1. The CDR3 runs to 15 residues. Trimming took 5 bases from V and 0 from J; bases not matched to a gene: 7. Looked up from germline, CDR1 is SGHAT and CDR2 is FQNNGV. Written as DNA, the CDR3 is TGTGCCAGCAGCCAGGACAGGCTCAGCTCCTACGAGCAGTACTTC. It is translated as CASSQDRLSSYEQYF. Variable domain in full (rest from reference TRBV11-2 and TRBJ2-7): EAGVAQSPRYKIIEKRQSVAFWCNPISGHATLYWYQQILGQGPKLLIQFQNNGVVDDSQLPKDRFSAERLKGVDSTLKIQPAKLEDSAVYLCASSQDRLSSYEQYFGPGTRLTVT.

The V and J genes are TRBV6-5 and TRBJ1-1; TRBD1 might be the D (6 bases). The CDR3 extends over 15 amino acids. Germline CDR1 and CDR2: MNHEY and SVGAGI. V lost 0 bases, J lost 3 bases, and 11 bases lay in between. The CDR3 here is CASSYSNRAHTEAFF. In DNA form, the CDR3 reads TGTGCCAGCAGTTACTCCAACAGGGCCCACACTGAAGCTTTCTTT.

The chain is built from TRBV19 and TRBJ2-3; 9 bases are a match to TRBD2. Germline-derived CDR1 and CDR2 are LNHDA and SQIVND (reference sequence). The CDR3 has 15 residues. The V gene end was trimmed by 3 bases and the J gene end by 3 bases; junction bases not matched to a gene: 4. CDR3 protein: CASSIFAGGTDTQYF. CDR3 sequence (DNA): TGTGCCAGTAGTATCTTTGCGGGGGGGACAGATACGCAGTATTTT.

This chain links TRBV5-1 with TRBJ2-7, with TRBD1 identical over 10 bases. Germline V lookup: CDR1 SGHRS, CDR2 YFSETQ. CDR3 length equals 17 residues. The J segment lost 5 bases and the V segment lost 4 bases, leaving 15 bases of the junction unmatched. DNA of the CDR3: TGCGCCAGCAGCCTAAGGACCGGGACAGGGGTTTTAGACGAGCAGTACTTC. This sequence encodes CASSLRTGTGVLDEQYF.

This clone has just one count. CDR3 sequence (DNA): TGTGCCAGCAGTGTACACAGGGGGGAGAATGAAAAACTGTTTTTT. This codes for CASSVHRGENEKLFF. J is TRBJ1-4 and V is TRBV2, with 8 bases lining up with TRBD1. V dropped 4 bases and J dropped 5; count of bases not matched to a gene: 6. CDR1 and CDR2 from the germline V gene are SNHLY and FYNNEI. The CDR3 is 15 amino acids.

The chain is built from TRBV9 and TRBJ1-3; 7 bases map to TRBD1. The length of the CDR3 is 14 residues. With V trimmed by 3 bases and J by 6 bases, 6 bases remained unmatched. Germline V gene sequence: CDR1 SGDLS, CDR2 YYNGEE. The CDR3 loop reads CASSGDRVANTIYF. The DNA for the CDR3 is TGTGCCAGCAGCGGAGACAGGGTGGCAAACACCATATATTTT. The full variable domain, rest sourced from reference TRBV9 and TRBJ1-3, is DSGVTQTPKHLITATGQRVTLRCSPRSGDLSVYWYQQSLDQGLQFLIQYYNGEERAKGNILERFSAQQFPDLHSELNLSSLELGDSALYFCASSGDRVANTIYFGEGSWLTVV.

The V call is TRBV11-2, the J call TRBJ1-6; 9 nucleotides line up with TRBD1. V was pared by 1 base and J by 7 bases, with 5 bases of the junction left unmatched. This CDR3 is built from 16 residues. Germline-derived CDR1 and CDR2 are SGHAT and FQNNGV. The CDR3 nucleotides read TGTGCCAGCAGCTTAGCCGGGACAGGGAGGAATTCACCCCTCCACTTT. It yields the protein CASSLAGTGRNSPLHF.

This chain uses TRBV2 with TRBJ2-7, with 11 bases fitting TRBD2. The CDR3 sequence is 14 residues long. The V segment lost 3 bases and the J segment 3 bases; nucleotides outside the gene matches: 1. The germline gives CDR1 SNHLY, CDR2 FYNNEI. CDR3 sequence reads: CASSDLAGGYEQYF. Here the CDR3 DNA reads TGTGCCAGCAGTGATCTAGCGGGGGGCTACGAGCAGTACTTC. The full variable domain, in which reference TRBV2 and TRBJ2-7 provide the parts outside the CDR3, is EPEVTQTPSHQVTQMGQEVILRCVPISNHLYFYWYRQILGQKVEFLVSFYNNEISEKSEIFDDQFSVERPDGSNFTLKIRSTKLEDSAMYFCASSDLAGGYEQYFGPGTRLTVT.

The chain uses TRBV20-1 and TRBJ1-6, with a weak D call TRBD1 (5 bases). V shed 3 bases and J shed 13 bases, with 10 bases lying between them. The CDR3 runs to 11 residues. Germline CDR1 reads DFQATT; CDR2 reads SNEGSKA (reference sequence). As DNA, the CDR3 is TGCAGTGCTAGCCAGGGTAGTCCCCTCCACTTT. It yields the protein CSASQGSPLHF.

This chain connects TRBV7-9 to TRBJ1-2; 10 bases agree with TRBD1. The CDR3 loop spans 13 amino acids. Per the germline V gene, CDR1 is SEHNR and CDR2 is FQNEAQ (reference sequence). Trimming removed 3 bases from V and 8 bases from J; junction bases left unmatched: 3. Written as DNA, the CDR3 is TGTGCCAGCAGCTTCGGGACAGGGGACGGCTACACCTTC. This encodes CASSFGTGDGYTF.

The rearrangement uses TRBV7-9 and TRBJ2-2, with D perhaps matching TRBD1 (5 bases). Germline CDR1 reads SEHNR; CDR2 reads FQNEAQ (reference sequence). With 10 bases removed from V and 0 bases from J, the gap between germline ends came to 12 bases. The CDR3 runs to 14 residues. The CDR3 loop is CANQQVTNTGELFF. Written as DNA, the CDR3 is TGTGCCAACCAACAGGTTACGAACACCGGGGAGCTGTTTTTT.

The chain employs TRBV27 and TRBJ2-7; 9 positions match TRBD2. The CDR3 length is 14 residues. Losses at the gene ends were 3 bases for V and 4 bases for J; bases not matched to a gene: 4. Per the germline V gene, CDR1 is MNHEY and CDR2 is SMNVEV (reference sequence). The CDR3 protein is CASSFTTSGYEQYF. The CDR3 region has the DNA TGTGCCAGCAGTTTCACGACTAGCGGATACGAGCAGTACTTC.

This clone has just one count. CDR3 region: CASSSPGGWAGELFF. DNA for the CDR3: TGTGCCAGCAGCTCGCCGGGGGGTTGGGCCGGGGAGCTGTTTTTT. V usage is TRBV7-9 and J usage is TRBJ2-2; 7 bases are shared with TRBD2. CDR1 SEHNR and CDR2 FQNEAQ come from the germline V gene (reference sequence). The CDR3 covers 15 residues. The trim removed 4 bases at V and 6 bases at J, leaving 8 bases unmatched.

This clone was seen a few times. This chain connects TRBV19 to TRBJ1-4; weak D call: TRBD1 (5 bases). V shed 5 bases and J shed 4 bases, with 17 bases lying between them. The CDR3 sequence is 16 residues long. CDR1 LNHDA and CDR2 SQIVND come from the germline V gene (reference sequence). The CDR3 sequence: CASSPLDIPYNEKLFF. The CDR3 coding sequence is TGTGCCAGTAGTCCCCTGGACATTCCGTATAATGAAAAACTGTTTTTT.

The chain couples TRBV7-9 to TRBJ2-7; 16 nucleotides match TRBD2. The CDR3 length is 17 residues. J gave up 0 bases and V 8 bases, and 7 bases lay outside the gene matches. The V gene's germline CDR1 is SEHNR and CDR2 FQNEAQ (reference sequence). CDR3 in amino acids: CASAPGLAGGSSYEQYF. CDR3 sequence (DNA): TGTGCCAGCGCGCCGGGACTAGCGGGGGGGAGCTCCTACGAGCAGTACTTC.

This chain links TRBV7-3 with TRBJ2-3; 9 bases align to TRBD2. The CDR3 is 15 amino acids. The trim removed 5 bases at V and 2 bases at J, leaving 5 bases unmatched. From germline, CDR1 is SGHTA and CDR2 FQGTGA. This CDR3 is CASSVERGATDTQYF. The CDR3 DNA follows: TGTGCCAGCAGCGTCGAGCGGGGGGCCACAGATACGCAGTATTTT.

V is TRBV9 and J is TRBJ2-3; 15 bases map to TRBD2. This CDR3 has 16 amino acids. Germline V gene lookup returns CDR1 SGDLS and CDR2 YYNGEE. With V trimmed by 4 bases and J by 7 bases, 7 bases remained unmatched. As DNA, the CDR3 is TGTGCCAGCAGCCCACGGACTAGCGGGGGGGCCCATACGCAGTATTTT. The encoded protein is CASSPRTSGGAHTQYF. Variable domain in full (rest from reference TRBV9 and TRBJ2-3): DSGVTQTPKHLITATGQRVTLRCSPRSGDLSVYWYQQSLDQGLQFLIQYYNGEERAKGNILERFSAQQFPDLHSELNLSSLELGDSALYFCASSPRTSGGAHTQYFGPGTRLTVL.

Here the CDR3 DNA reads TGTGCCAGCAGCCGGGCCGGGACTCCCACAGATACGCAGTATTTT. This sequence encodes CASSRAGTPTDTQYF. The V call is TRBV7-9, the J call TRBJ2-3, with a weak D call TRBD2 (6 bases). Trimming stripped 5 bases from V and 2 bases from J, with 14 bases between. The CDR3 runs to 15 residues. Germline CDR1 reads SEHNR; CDR2 reads FQNEAQ (reference sequence). Looking up the rest from reference TRBV7-9 and TRBJ2-3 gives the full variable domain: DTGVSQNPRHKITKRGQNVTFRCDPISEHNRLYWYRQTLGQGPEFLTYFQNEAQLEKSRLLSDRFSAERPKGSFSTLEIQRTEQGDSAMYLCASSRAGTPTDTQYFGPGTRLTVL.

This clone was seen a single time. The CDR3 spells CATQRGLESNQPQHF. The CDR3 DNA is TGTGCCACCCAAAGGGGGCTTGAGAGCAATCAGCCCCAGCATTTT. The chain joins TRBV10-3 to TRBJ1-5; 7 nucleotides line up with TRBD1. The J segment lost 1 base and the V segment lost 10 bases, leaving 10 bases of the junction unmatched. CDR1 is ENHRY, CDR2 SYGVKD, per germline. This CDR3 contains 15 residues.

The V gene is TRBV7-2, the J gene TRBJ1-6; 7 positions match TRBD1. The V gene end was trimmed by 5 bases and the J gene end by 0 bases; junction bases not matched to a gene: 7. The CDR3 has 17 residues. Germline lookup yields CDR1 SGHTA and CDR2 FQGNSA. CDR3 nucleotide sequence: TGTGCCAGCAGCCCGGGACAGTCCCGCTCCTATAATTCACCCCTCCACTTT. Residues: CASSPGQSRSYNSPLHF.

This rearrangement joins TRBV7-9 to TRBJ1-2, with TRBD1 as a possible D gene (5 bases). V was clipped by 2 bases and J by 2 bases, with 6 bases between them. Germline CDR1 reads SEHNR; CDR2 reads FQNEAQ (reference sequence). The CDR3 is 13 amino acids. The CDR3, as DNA: TGTGCCAGCAGCTTACAGGGCAACTATGGCTACACCTTC. It translates to CASSLQGNYGYTF.

The V and J genes are TRBV6-1 and TRBJ1-3; D uncertain. The V end lost 8 bases, the J end lost 0 bases, and 11 bases lay between the germline ends. The CDR3 is 14 amino acids. The germline V gene has CDR1 MNHNS and CDR2 SASEGT. CDR3 sequence (DNA): TGTGCCAGCTTCCTCGGAGGCTCTGGAAACACCATATATTTT. Translation: CASFLGGSGNTIYF.

V and J are TRBV5-8 and TRBJ2-7, with 7 bases fitting TRBD1. Germline values: CDR1 SGHTS, CDR2 YDEGEE. V trimming: 5 bases; J trimming: 0 bases; junction bases outside the gene matches: 8. The CDR3 has 15 amino acids. The CDR3 DNA follows: TGTGCCAGCAGTTACCGGGACAGTAGCTCCTACGAGCAGTACTTC. Its protein product is CASSYRDSSSYEQYF.